Sequencing of this T cell receptor beta chain was carried out in a study of blood T cell repertoires in COVID-19. Study background: Whether acute or convalescent, the COVID-19 samples came from the United States, Italy and Spain.

The V segment lost 2 bases and the J segment 1 base; nucleotides outside the gene matches: 4. Germline CDR1 reads LGHDT; CDR2 reads YNNKEL (reference sequence). The CDR3 extends over 16 amino acids. Only in-frame clones appear in the TCRdb table, and some are missing; sequencing was by immunoSEQ multiplex PCR. The sample records about 160,000 clones, about 88% being singletons. The sequence was collected from a man aged 55 to 70 with COVID-19, enrolled during active disease. The sequencing input was peripheral blood. This chain uses TRBV3-1 (or the pseudogene TRBV3-2) with TRBJ1-4; 7 positions agree with TRBD1. The CDR3 nucleotides are TGTGCCAGCAGCCAAAACAGGGGACGAACTAATGAAAAACTGTTTTTT. Its translation is CASSQNRGRTNEKLFF.